This T cell receptor beta chain was retrieved from a study of cytomegalovirus exposure and HLA in healthy donors (dated by TCRdb to the late 2010s). For context, the study as a whole: According to a later analysis, one platform produced both the approximately 110 validation repertoires and the 670 or so repertoires of the first cohort. A separate validation cohort of over 95 different subjects was used in addition to the roughly 700-subject first cohort. The study was designed to test whether signatures of past pathogen exposure could be identified by cataloging public T cell receptors. To predict cytomegalovirus infection status, the study brought together high-throughput TCR immunosequencing, statistical association of individual TCRs with disease status, and machine learning. On the study overall, not on this receptor specifically: In both the original and validation cohorts, the classifier was reported to diagnose cytomegalovirus status with high specificity and sensitivity. While some public TCRs were present in many individuals, most TCR sequences turned up only very rarely across donors. All 110 or so repertoires were used to score co-occurrence in the validation cohort in a later analysis, because that analysis had no HLA typing for the cohort. A few of the identified cytomegalovirus-associated TCR beta chains were confirmed in vitro to be specific for cytomegalovirus antigens. In a later analysis, TCRs clustered in the first cohort were found to also tend to co-occur in the approximately 120 validation repertoires, with roughly 93% of cluster scores above 0. The study listed over 150 TCR beta chains as associated with cytomegalovirus. According to the authors, the approach could potentially be generalized to other disease states and immunological phenotypes.

According to the germline V gene, CDR1 reads SGHAT and CDR2 reads FQNNGV. From its cysteine to its phenylalanine, the CDR3 spans 15 amino acids. The only DNA kept is the CDR3, 45 bases in frame from the first base. The germline V and J ends show losses of 5 bases and 4 bases respectively, and no gene match explains 8 bases of the junction. Separate from the roughly 650-subject first cohort, the validation cohort of more than 90 subjects was the group to which the donors belonged. Library preparation employed the immunoSEQ multiplex PCR assay. The authors' analysis ran thus. A statistical classification framework was built for diagnosing cytomegalovirus status from the catalog of TCR beta chain sequences. Imported from immuneACCESS, the table was reduced by TCRdb to in-frame sequences with V and J called. These copies leave out some clones; in studies compared against another copy, an unresolved V gene accounts for under half, and the cause of the remainder is not known. For V, J and clone size, that table is used; D and trimming come from the DNA. The sample has 160,000 or so clones on record, 85% to 90% of them singletons. Jointly, the top ten make up roughly 1.4% of the sample.

On this clone itself: Its recognized antigen is unknown. There are no base qualities to consult, and no much larger clone falls within one base.

Sequences were obtained from PBMCs. The chain is encoded by TRBV11-2 joined to TRBJ2-7; 10 junctional bases match TRBD1. This TCR was sampled from a woman aged 25 to 45 in good health and CMV-seronegative. The CDR3: CASSAPRQGAYEQYF. At the DNA level, the sequence is TGTGCCAGCAGCGCTCCGAGACAGGGGGCGTACGAGCAGTACTTC. Full variable domain (CDR3 extended with the reference TRBV11-2 and TRBJ2-7 proteins): EAGVAQSPRYKIIEKRQSVAFWCNPISGHATLYWYQQILGQGPKLLIQFQNNGVVDDSQLPKDRFSAERLKGVDSTLKIQPAKLEDSAVYLCASSAPRQGAYEQYFGPGTRLTVT.